This T cell receptor beta chain appears in the sequencing data of a study of blood T cell repertoires in COVID-19. Looking at the study overall: Acute and convalescent COVID-19 samples came from the United States, Italy and Spain.

In the original analysis: By means of reference gene primer amplification, nucleated cell counts were estimated. Clones were read by immunoSEQ multiplex PCR, and TCRdb kept only the in-frame ones, dropping some. The V and J calls and clone size are taken from that table; D and trimming were inferred from the DNA. The sample lists roughly 150,000 clones, around 85% occurring once. The J segment lost 0 bases and the V segment lost 5 bases, leaving 6 bases of the junction unmatched. Germline values: CDR1 KGHSH, CDR2 LQKENI. This CDR3 contains 16 residues. Specimen: peripheral blood. This receptor was obtained from an elderly man with COVID-19, enrolled during active disease. This chain uses TRBV18 with TRBJ1-3; 8 bases align to TRBD1. CDR3 nucleotide sequence: TGTGCCAGCTCAAGATTACAGGGGGGCTCTGGAAACACCATATATTTT. Translated: CASSRLQGGSGNTIYF.